A selection of T cell receptor beta chains follows, all from one sample in a study of T-cell reconstitution after alpha-beta-depleted transplantation in children. MiXCR was run by TCRdb on the PCR reads, yielding one entry per CDR3 protein. In the table there are around 200,000 distinct CDR3 sequences, approximately 6.8% of which are singletons. The sample in question was PBMCs from the stem cell graft donor, obtained from the stem cell graft. These receptors were taken from a human donor who donated a stem cell graft to a child with Wiskott-Aldrich syndrome. The CDR3 runs from the conserved cysteine through the conserved F or W. The D gene is left open where the match is weak. Only part of the rows carry a size: once, few, many, or a class if the clone is expanded.

d_call j_call cdr3_length clone_size v_call cdr3_nt cdr3_aa
. TRBJ2-6 19 . TRBV6-5 TGTGCCAGCAGTTTCCCAGCTGGAACTAGAGGCTCTGGGGCCAACGTCCTGACTTTC CASSFPAGTRGSGANVLTF
. TRBJ2-7 14 few TRBV7-2 TGTGCCAGCAGCACCGGGACCGCTTCCTACGAGCAGTACTTC CASSTGTASYEQYF
. TRBJ1-5 14 many TRBV25-1 TGTGCCAGCAGTGGTCAGGGGAGCAATCAGCCCCAGCATTTT CASSGQGSNQPQHF
TRBD2 TRBJ2-1 17 . TRBV7-9 TGTGCCAGCAGCCCAGCCAAGGGACTAGCGGGGGGTAGAGAGCAGTTCTTC CASSPAKGLAGGREQFF
TRBD1 TRBJ1-3 13 few TRBV23-1 TGCGCCAGCAGTCAGGGACAGCCCAACACCATATATTTT CASSQGQPNTIYF
. TRBJ2-7 14 few TRBV19 TGTGCCAGCCGTCGACAGTCCCCTCTGGGCGAGCAGTACTTC CASRRQSPLGEQYF
TRBD1 TRBJ1-5 17 few TRBV12-3/TRBV12-4 TGTGCCAGCACCCGAGGTGGAGGACAGGGGACACATCAGCCCCAGCATTTT CASTRGGGQGTHQPQHF
TRBD2 TRBJ2-1 17 . TRBV11-3 TGTGCCAGCAGCTTGGGGACTAGCGGGGGGCCCCACAATGAGCAGTTCTTC CASSLGTSGGPHNEQFF
. TRBJ2-7 17 . TRBV14 TGTGCCAGCAGCCATTTAAAGGGCGCAGGGGCCGGCTACGAGCAGTACTTC CASSHLKGAGAGYEQYF
. TRBJ1-2 13 many TRBV6-5 TGTGCCAGCAGTTACGACGTAACGCGTGGCTACACCTTC CASSYDVTRGYTF
. TRBJ2-1 16 many TRBV14 TGTGCCAGCAGCCATCGTTTCGAACCGGGGCACAATGAGCAGTTCTTC CASSHRFEPGHNEQFF
. TRBJ2-2 15 many TRBV7-2 TGTGCCAGCAGCTTAGTCGGCGGAGACACCGGGGAGCTGTTTTTT CASSLVGGDTGELFF
TRBD2 TRBJ2-5 15 many TRBV5-1 TGCGCCAGCTTCGACCCAGCGGGAGATCAAGAGACCCAGTACTTC CASFDPAGDQETQYF
. TRBJ2-3 16 . TRBV5-1 TGCGCCAGCAGGGTTAGCAGAGGATACGGCACAGATACGCAGTATTTT CASRVSRGYGTDTQYF
TRBD2 TRBJ2-3 17 many TRBV24-1 TGTGCCACCAGTGACCCCGGACTAGCGGGGGGGCGAGATACGCAGTATTTT CATSDPGLAGGRDTQYF
. TRBJ1-5 15 many TRBV20-1 TGCAGTGCCCCACCCAGCGACCCCAGCAATCAGCCCCAGCATTTT CSAPPSDPSNQPQHF
TRBD1 TRBJ2-5 16 many TRBV29-1 TGCAGCGTCGCCGGGACACAGACGGGACAGCAAGAGACCCAGTACTTC CSVAGTQTGQQETQYF
TRBD1 TRBJ1-2 15 . TRBV12-3/TRBV12-4 TGTGCCAGCAGTCCAGCCGGGACAGGGGGTAATGGCTACACCTTC CASSPAGTGGNGYTF
TRBD1 TRBJ1-2 12 many TRBV6-5 TGTGCCAGCAGTCGCGGGACAGGAGGCTACACCTTC CASSRGTGGYTF
. TRBJ2-5 14 many TRBV5-1 TGCGCCAGCAGCCAGGAGTACTCTCAAGAGACCCAGTACTTC CASSQEYSQETQYF
. TRBJ2-2 15 many TRBV12-3/TRBV12-4 TGTGCCAGCAGTTTTCGCAGTCTGAACACCGGGGAGCTGTTTTTT CASSFRSLNTGELFF
TRBD2 TRBJ2-2 18 many TRBV24-1 TGTGCCACCAGTGGCCAGGCTGGGCGGGAGACGAACACCGGGGAGCTGTTTTTT CATSGQAGRETNTGELFF
. TRBJ1-2 11 many TRBV2 TGTGCCAGCACCCCTAACTATGGCTACACCTTC CASTPNYGYTF
. TRBJ1-2 14 many TRBV9 TGTGCCAGCAGCGTAGTCGGACAGAACTATGGCTACACCTTC CASSVVGQNYGYTF
. TRBJ1-1 13 many TRBV6-5 TGTGCCAGCCAGGGTAGGGGCCACACTGAAGCTTTCTTT CASQGRGHTEAFF
. TRBJ1-3 16 many TRBV12-3/TRBV12-4 TGTGCCAGCAGTTCCTCCTTCCGGGACCGCGGAAACACCATATATTTT CASSSSFRDRGNTIYF
. TRBJ1-3 16 many TRBV12-3/TRBV12-4 TGTGCCAGCAGCCCCACGGCTCGCGCCTCTGGAAACACCATATATTTT CASSPTARASGNTIYF
. TRBJ2-1 16 many TRBV20-1 TGCAGTGCTTTACCGGACAGCCTTCTTAACTACAATGAGCAGTTCTTC CSALPDSLLNYNEQFF
TRBD1 TRBJ1-1 14 many TRBV12-3/TRBV12-4 TGTGCCAGCAGTCCCGACAGGGGCAACACTGAAGCTTTCTTT CASSPDRGNTEAFF
. TRBJ2-7 12 many TRBV7-9 TGTGCCAGCAGCTTACCGTTAAACGAGCAGTACTTC CASSLPLNEQYF
TRBD1 TRBJ2-7 13 many TRBV5-1 TGCGCCAGCAGACGGGACAGGGGACACGAGCAGTACTTC CASRRDRGHEQYF
TRBD1 TRBJ1-6 15 many TRBV20-1 TGCAGTGCTAGAGAGACCCCAGGGGGGATTTCACCCCTCCACTTT CSARETPGGISPLHF
. TRBJ2-5 13 . TRBV5-1 TGCGCCAGCAAAGTTGATCCTTCGGAGACCCAGTACTTC CASKVDPSETQYF